This TCR beta chain was sequenced during a study of T cells after yellow fever vaccination (dated by TCRdb to between 2017 and 2020). With respect to the entire study: Staining for CD3, CD45RA, CCR7 and CD95 was used to sort memory subsets (EM, EMRA, CM and Tscm) on a BD FACS Aria III. Blood was drawn at multiple timepoints before and after primary and secondary immunization, with bulk PBMC replicates and cell subsets isolated. Bulk TCR alpha and beta repertoires were sequenced longitudinally to track T-cell clones before and after primary and booster YFV17D yellow fever vaccination. Sorting of memory subsets took place on days 0, 15 and 45 and at 18 months after primary vaccination, as well as on days 0, 15 and 45 after the 30-year booster. The SMART-Seq v4 Ultra Low Input RNA kit was used to prepare libraries from fractions with low cell numbers. Two healthy male donors, one aged 18 to 29 and one aged 30 to 40 years, were included in the cohort.

TCR cDNA was synthesized by 5'RACE template switching, which introduced a universal primer site and unique molecular identifiers. Priming of cDNA synthesis was performed from both the TCR alpha and TCR beta constant segments. Two PCR steps were used to amplify libraries, with sample barcodes and sequencing adapters being added in the second step. Libraries were sequenced on Illumina HiSeq 2500 (2x100 bp) or NovaSeq (2x150 bp). The original pipeline was this. MIGEC handled demultiplexing of reads and collapsing into UMI consensus sequences, while MiXCR performed V(D)J alignment. Using edgeR on replicate PBMC samples, clonotypes were called vaccine-responding if FDR was below 0.01 and the log2 fold change was above 5 up to day 15. Bulk clonotypes were assigned CD4 or CD8 identity according to which sequenced CD4 or CD8 repertoire held them at higher abundance. Clonotype frequencies in memory subsets were weighted by FACS-sorted cell numbers to estimate each clone's distribution across memory phenotypes. The public sequencing data were trimmed at Q25 with fastp and processed into clonotypes with MiXCR by TCRdb, which kept only in-frame beta chains. Rows are unified per CDR3 protein, each entry keeping the most common DNA and genes. The V and J calls come from TCRdb's annotation, not from the publication. Here the sample has 13,000 or so distinct CDR3 sequences; approximately 4.9% occur a single time. Around 50% of the sample lies in the top ten.

The CDR3 starts with the cysteine, ends with the phenylalanine, and has 15 residues. The retained sequence is limited to the CDR3, 45 bases, with the frame set at the first base. The germline V gene (reference sequence) gives CDR1 as LNHDA and CDR2 as SQIVND. The germline ends are 13 bases apart after V is trimmed by 3 bases and J by 2 bases. Study-wide findings and limitations: A small share of clonotypes was detected in both CD4 and CD8 compartments, with the overlap likely arising from convergent recombination. Compared with the primary T-cell response, the secondary T-cell response was faster but weaker, reaching its peak on day 5 rather than on day 15. Because the study included only two donors, the extent to which the findings can be generalized is limited. FACS-sorted repertoires could contain abundant contaminating clonotypes from the bulk population, so computational filtering was required. On day 0, almost all vaccine-responding clonotypes were found to be below detection in the sorted memory subsets. After the booster, most of the clones that had expanded following primary vaccination were detected again (just under 97% of CD4 and around nine tenths of CD8), which suggests that memory was broadly maintained.

This clonotype came up many times. Base quality data are lacking; no much larger clone is found one base away. The treatment or condition label corresponds to: live attenuated yellow fever vaccine strain. PBMCs were isolated from peripheral blood using a standard Ficoll-Paque protocol. The RNeasy Micro Kit was used to extract RNA from sorted memory subsets. The clonotype comes from a man under 40 who received the YFV17D yellow fever vaccine. The source was PBMCs, either bulk or a sorted T-cell subset (CD4+, CD8+, memory, or dextramer-sorted; not recorded which), collected 45 days after the yellow fever booster vaccination. The chain couples TRBV19 to TRBJ2-5; there is no confident call for the D gene. The CDR3 has the sequence CASSIPWAGQETQYF. The DNA sequence is TGTGCCAGTAGTATCCCCTGGGCAGGACAAGAGACCCAGTACTTC.